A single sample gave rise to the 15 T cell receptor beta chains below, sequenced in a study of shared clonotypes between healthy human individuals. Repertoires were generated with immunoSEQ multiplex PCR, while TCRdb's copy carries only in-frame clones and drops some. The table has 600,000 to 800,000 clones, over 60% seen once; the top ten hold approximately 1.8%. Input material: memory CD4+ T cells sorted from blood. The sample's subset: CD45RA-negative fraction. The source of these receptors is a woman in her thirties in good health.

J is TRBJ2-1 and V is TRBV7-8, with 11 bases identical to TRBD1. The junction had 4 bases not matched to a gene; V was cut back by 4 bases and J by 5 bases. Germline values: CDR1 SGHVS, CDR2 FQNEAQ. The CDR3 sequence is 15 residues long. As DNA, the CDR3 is TGTGCCAGCAGCTCACGGGACAGGGGGAACAATGAGCAGTTCTTC. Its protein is CASSSRDRGNNEQFF.

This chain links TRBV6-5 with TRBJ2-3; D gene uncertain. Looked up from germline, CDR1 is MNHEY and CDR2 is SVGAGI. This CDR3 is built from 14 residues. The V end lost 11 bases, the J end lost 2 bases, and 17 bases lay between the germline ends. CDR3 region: CAVRAEPPTDTQYF. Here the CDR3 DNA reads TGTGCCGTTAGGGCGGAGCCCCCCACAGATACGCAGTATTTT.

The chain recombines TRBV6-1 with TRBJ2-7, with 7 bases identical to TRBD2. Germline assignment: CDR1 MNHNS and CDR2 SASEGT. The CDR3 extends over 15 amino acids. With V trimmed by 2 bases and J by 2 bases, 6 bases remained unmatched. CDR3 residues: CASSEWGRGTYEQYF. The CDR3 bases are TGTGCCAGCAGTGAATGGGGGAGGGGAACCTACGAGCAGTACTTC.

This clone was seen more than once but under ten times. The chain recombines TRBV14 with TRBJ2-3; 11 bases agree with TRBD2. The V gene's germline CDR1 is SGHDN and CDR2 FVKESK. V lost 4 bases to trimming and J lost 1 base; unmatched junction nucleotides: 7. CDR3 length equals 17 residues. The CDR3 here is CASSRLAGLGGTDTQYF. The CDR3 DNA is TGTGCCAGCAGCCGACTAGCGGGACTGGGAGGCACAGATACGCAGTATTTT.

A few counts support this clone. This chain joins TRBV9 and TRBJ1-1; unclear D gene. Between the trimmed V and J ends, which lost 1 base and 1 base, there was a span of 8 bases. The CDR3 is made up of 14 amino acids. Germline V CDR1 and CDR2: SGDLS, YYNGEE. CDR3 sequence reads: CASSVIGGNTEAFF. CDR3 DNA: TGTGCCAGCAGCGTAATCGGCGGGAACACTGAAGCTTTCTTT.

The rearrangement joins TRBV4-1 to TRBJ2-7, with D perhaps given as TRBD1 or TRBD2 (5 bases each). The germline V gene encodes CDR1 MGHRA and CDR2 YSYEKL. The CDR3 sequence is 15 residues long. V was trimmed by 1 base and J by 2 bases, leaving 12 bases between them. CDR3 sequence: CASSQAPGATYEQYF. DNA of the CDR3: TGCGCCAGCAGCCAAGCCCCCGGGGCCACCTACGAGCAGTACTTC.

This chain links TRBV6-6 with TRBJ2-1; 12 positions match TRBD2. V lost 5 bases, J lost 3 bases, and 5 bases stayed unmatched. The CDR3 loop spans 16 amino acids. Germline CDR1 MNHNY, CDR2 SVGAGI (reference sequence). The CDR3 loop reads CASSRLAGDFYNEQFF. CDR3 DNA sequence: TGTGCCAGCAGTAGACTAGCGGGAGACTTCTACAATGAGCAGTTCTTC.

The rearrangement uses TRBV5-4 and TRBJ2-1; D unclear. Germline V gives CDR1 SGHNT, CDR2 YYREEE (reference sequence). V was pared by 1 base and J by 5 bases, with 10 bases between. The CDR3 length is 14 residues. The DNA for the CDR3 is TGTGCCAGCAGCTTGATAGATCGTAACAATGAGCAGTTCTTC. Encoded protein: CASSLIDRNNEQFF.

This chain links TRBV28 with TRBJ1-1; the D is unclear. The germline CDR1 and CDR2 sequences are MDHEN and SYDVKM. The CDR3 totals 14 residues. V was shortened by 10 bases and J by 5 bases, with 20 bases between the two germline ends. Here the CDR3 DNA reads TGTGCCACCCACGTAGTAGGCGGGTGGACTGAAGCTTTCTTT. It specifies CATHVVGGWTEAFF.

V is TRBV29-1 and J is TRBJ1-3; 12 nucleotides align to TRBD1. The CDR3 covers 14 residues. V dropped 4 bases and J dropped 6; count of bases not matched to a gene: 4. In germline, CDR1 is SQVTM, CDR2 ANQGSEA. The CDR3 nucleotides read TGCAGCGTTGTACCGGGACAGGGGGCAAACACCATATATTTT. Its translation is CSVVPGQGANTIYF.

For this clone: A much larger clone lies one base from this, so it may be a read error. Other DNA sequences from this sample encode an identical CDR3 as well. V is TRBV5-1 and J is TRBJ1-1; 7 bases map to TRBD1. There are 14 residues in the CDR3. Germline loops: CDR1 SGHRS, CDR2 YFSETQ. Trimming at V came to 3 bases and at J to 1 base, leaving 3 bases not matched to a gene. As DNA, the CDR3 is TGCGCCAGCAGCTCAGGGACAGAGAACACTGAAGCTTTCTTT. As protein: CASSSGTENTEAFF.

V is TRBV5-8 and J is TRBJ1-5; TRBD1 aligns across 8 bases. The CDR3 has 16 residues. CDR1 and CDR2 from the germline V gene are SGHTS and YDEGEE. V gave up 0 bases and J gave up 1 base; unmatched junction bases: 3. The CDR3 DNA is TGTGCCAGCAGCTTGGGACAGGGGAACAGCAATCAGCCCCAGCATTTT. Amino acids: CASSLGQGNSNQPQHF.

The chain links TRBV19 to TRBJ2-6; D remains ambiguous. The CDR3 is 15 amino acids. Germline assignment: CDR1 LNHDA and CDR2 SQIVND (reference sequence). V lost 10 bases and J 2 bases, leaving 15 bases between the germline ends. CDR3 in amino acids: CATRRGETGANVLTF. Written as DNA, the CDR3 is TGTGCCACCCGCCGTGGGGAAACTGGGGCCAACGTCCTGACTTTC.

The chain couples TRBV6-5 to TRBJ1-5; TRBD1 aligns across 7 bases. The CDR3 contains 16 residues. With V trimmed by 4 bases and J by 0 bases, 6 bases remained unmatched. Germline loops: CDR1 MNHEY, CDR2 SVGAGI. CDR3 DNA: TGTGCCAGCAGTTTGGGGCAGGGGGATAGCAATCAGCCCCAGCATTTT. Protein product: CASSLGQGDSNQPQHF.

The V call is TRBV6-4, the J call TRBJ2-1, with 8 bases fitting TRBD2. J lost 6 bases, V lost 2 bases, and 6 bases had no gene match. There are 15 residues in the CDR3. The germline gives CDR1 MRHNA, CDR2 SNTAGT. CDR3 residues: CASSDIAGSGNEQFF. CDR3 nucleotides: TGTGCCAGCAGTGACATAGCGGGATCAGGCAATGAGCAGTTCTTC.